Reported below is one T cell receptor (beta chain). What it recognizes is unknown. Over several immunoSEQ plates, each subset's genomic DNA was distributed in even portions. Sequenced by immunoSEQ multiplex PCR; TCRdb stores in-frame clones only, minus some. Here the sample spans more than 2 million clones, approximately 95% being singletons. Trimming stripped 4 bases from V and 4 bases from J, with 14 bases between. CDR3 length: 14 residues. In germline, CDR1 is SGHRS, CDR2 YFSETQ. Caucasian adults living in Nashville, Tennessee, provided all samples. This sample stems from a study of shared clonotypes between healthy human individuals. Broader study findings: Larger richness was generally estimated for naive than memory subsets.

The chain is built from TRBV5-1 and TRBJ2-5; D is tentatively TRBD1 or TRBD2 (6 bases each). This TCR derives from a man younger than 30 in good health. Sequenced sample: naive CD4+ T cells sorted from blood. As to subset: CD45RA+ positively selected. The CDR3 sequence is CASSARGGPETQYF. DNA for the CDR3: TGCGCCAGCAGCGCCCGTGGGGGGCCAGAGACCCAGTACTTC.